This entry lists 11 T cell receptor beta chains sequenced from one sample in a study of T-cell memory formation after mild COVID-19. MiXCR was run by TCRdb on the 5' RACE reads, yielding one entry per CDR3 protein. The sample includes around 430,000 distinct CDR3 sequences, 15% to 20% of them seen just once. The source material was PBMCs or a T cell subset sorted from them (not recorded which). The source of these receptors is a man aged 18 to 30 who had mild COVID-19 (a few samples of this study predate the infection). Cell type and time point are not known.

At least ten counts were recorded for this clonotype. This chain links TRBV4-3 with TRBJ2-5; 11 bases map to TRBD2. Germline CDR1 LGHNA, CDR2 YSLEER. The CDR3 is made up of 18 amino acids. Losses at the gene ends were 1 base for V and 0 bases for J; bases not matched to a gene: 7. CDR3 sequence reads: CASSQVIAGGTHQETQYF. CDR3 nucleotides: TGCGCCAGCAGCCAAGTGATAGCGGGGGGGACACACCAAGAGACCCAGTACTTC.

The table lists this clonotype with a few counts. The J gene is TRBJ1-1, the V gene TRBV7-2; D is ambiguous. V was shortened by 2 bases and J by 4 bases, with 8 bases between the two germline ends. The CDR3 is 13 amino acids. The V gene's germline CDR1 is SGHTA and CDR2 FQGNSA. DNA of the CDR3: TGTGCCAGCAGCTTAAGCTTCTTCACTGAAGCTTTCTTT. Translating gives CASSLSFFTEAFF. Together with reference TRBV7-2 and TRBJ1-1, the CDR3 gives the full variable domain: GAGVSQSPSNKVTEKGKDVELRCDPISGHTALYWYRQSLGQGLEFLIYFQGNSAPDKSGLPSDRFSAERTGGSVSTLTIQRTQQEDSAVYLCASSLSFFTEAFFGQGTRLTVV.

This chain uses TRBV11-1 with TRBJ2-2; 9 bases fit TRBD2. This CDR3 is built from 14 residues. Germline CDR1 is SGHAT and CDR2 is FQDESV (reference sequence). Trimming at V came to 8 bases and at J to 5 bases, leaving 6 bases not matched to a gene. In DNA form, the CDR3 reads TGTGCCAGCCGCCGAGCGGGGGGAACCGGGGAGCTGTTTTTT. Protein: CASRRAGGTGELFF.

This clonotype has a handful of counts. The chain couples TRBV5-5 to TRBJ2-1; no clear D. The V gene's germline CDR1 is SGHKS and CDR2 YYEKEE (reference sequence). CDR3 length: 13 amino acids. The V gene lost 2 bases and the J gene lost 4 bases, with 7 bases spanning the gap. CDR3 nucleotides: TGTGCCAGCAGCTTATTGGATTACAATGAGCAGTTCTTC. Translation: CASSLLDYNEQFF.

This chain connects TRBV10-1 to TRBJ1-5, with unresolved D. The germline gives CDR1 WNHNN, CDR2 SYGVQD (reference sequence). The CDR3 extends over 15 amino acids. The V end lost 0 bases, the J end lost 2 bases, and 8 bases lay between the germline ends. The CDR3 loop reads CASSESREGNQPQHF. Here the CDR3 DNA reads TGCGCCAGCAGTGAGTCTAGGGAAGGCAATCAGCCCCAGCATTTT.

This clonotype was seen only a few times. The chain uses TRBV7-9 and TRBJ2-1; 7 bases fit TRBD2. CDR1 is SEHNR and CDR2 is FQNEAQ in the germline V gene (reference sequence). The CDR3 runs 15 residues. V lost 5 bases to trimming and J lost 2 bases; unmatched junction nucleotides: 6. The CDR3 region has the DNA TGTGCCAGCAGCCAAGCGGGGACCGCCTACAATGAGCAGTTCTTC. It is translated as CASSQAGTAYNEQFF.

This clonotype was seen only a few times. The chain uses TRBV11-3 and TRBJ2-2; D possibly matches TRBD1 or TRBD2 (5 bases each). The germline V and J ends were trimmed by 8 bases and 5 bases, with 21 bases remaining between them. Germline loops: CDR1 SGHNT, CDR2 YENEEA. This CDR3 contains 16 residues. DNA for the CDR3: TGTGCCAGCGCAAAAGAGGGGTTCTCGAGGACCGGGGAGCTGTTTTTT. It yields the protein CASAKEGFSRTGELFF.

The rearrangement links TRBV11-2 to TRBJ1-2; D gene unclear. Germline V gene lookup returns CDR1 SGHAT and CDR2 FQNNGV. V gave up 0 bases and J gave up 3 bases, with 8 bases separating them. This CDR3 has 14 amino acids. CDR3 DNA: TGTGCCAGCAGCTTAGAGAGGACGGACTATGGCTACACCTTC. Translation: CASSLERTDYGYTF.

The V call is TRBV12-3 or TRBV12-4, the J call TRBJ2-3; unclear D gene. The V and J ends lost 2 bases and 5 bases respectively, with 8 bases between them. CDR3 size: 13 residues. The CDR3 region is CASSLNRLDTQYF. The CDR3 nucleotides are TGTGCCAGCAGTTTAAACAGATTAGATACGCAGTATTTT.

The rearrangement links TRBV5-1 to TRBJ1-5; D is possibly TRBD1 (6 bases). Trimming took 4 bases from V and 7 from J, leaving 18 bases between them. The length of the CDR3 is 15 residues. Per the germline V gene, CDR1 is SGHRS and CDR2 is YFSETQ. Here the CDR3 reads CASSPGAGGSQPQHF. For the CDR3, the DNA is TGCGCCAGCAGCCCAGGGGCAGGAGGGAGCCAGCCCCAGCATTTT.

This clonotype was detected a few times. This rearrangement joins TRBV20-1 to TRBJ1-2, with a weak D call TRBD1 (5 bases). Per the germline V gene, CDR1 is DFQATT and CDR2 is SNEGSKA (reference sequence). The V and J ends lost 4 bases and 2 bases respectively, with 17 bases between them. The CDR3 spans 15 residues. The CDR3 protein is CSAINGPWGNYGYTF. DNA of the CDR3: TGCAGTGCTATCAACGGCCCTTGGGGGAACTATGGCTACACCTTC.